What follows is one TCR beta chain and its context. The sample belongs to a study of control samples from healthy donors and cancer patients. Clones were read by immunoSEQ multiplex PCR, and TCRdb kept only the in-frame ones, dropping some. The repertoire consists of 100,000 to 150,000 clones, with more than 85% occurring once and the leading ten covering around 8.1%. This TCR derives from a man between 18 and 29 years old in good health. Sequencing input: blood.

The DNA of the CDR3 is TGTGCCAGCAGCTCAGGCGAGAACGGGGCTAATGAAAAACTGTTTTTT. Its translation: CASSSGENGANEKLFF. This chain uses TRBV13 with TRBJ1-4; D unclear. The CDR3 loop spans 16 amino acids. V lost 4 bases to trimming and J lost 3 bases, with 15 bases between them. Per germline, CDR1 PRHDT and CDR2 FYEKMQ (reference sequence).